These 30 T cell receptor beta chains originate from one sample sequenced in a study of blood T cell repertoires in COVID-19 (TCRdb year 2020). Libraries were built with the immunoSEQ multiplex PCR assay. Entries here come from immuneACCESS through TCRdb and include only in-frame sequences with V and J called. Some clones fail to appear in such tables; in the studies checked, an unresolved V gene covers under half of the shortfall, and the cause of the remainder is unknown. The sample yields a few hundred thousand clones; about four fifths were counted once. The top ten hold roughly 2% of the sample. Material for sequencing was peripheral blood. All receptors derive from a man aged 25-40 years who had recovered from COVID-19.

For this clone: Other DNA sequences of this sample code for an identical CDR3. The CDR3 reads CASSFSGGAYEQYF. CDR3 coding DNA: TGTGCCAGCAGCTTTAGCGGGGGGGCCTACGAGCAGTACTTC. The chain uses TRBV5-4 and TRBJ2-7; 11 bases agree with TRBD2. This CDR3 is built from 14 residues. Germline assignment: CDR1 SGHNT and CDR2 YYREEE (reference sequence). V gave up 2 bases and J gave up 2 bases; unmatched junction bases: 0. Filled out from reference TRBV5-4 and TRBJ2-7, the complete variable domain reads ETGVTQSPTHLIKTRGQQVTLRCSSQSGHNTVSWYQQALGQGPQFIFQYYREEENGRGNFPPRFSGLQFPNYSSELNVNALELDDSALYLCASSFSGGAYEQYFGPGTRLTVT.

This clone was seen only once. The V call is TRBV20-1, the J call TRBJ1-2; D remains ambiguous. Germline V CDR1 and CDR2: DFQATT, SNEGSKA (reference sequence). The CDR3 consists of 10 residues. Trimming shortened V by 3 bases and J by 6 bases, and 5 bases separated the two germline ends. The CDR3 coding sequence is TGCAGTGCTAGTCAGAATGGCTACACCTTC. This sequence encodes CSASQNGYTF.

This clone was counted once. In DNA form, the CDR3 reads TGTGCCAGCGCGGGAAGCTATGGCTACACCTTC. Protein sequence: CASAGSYGYTF. The chain uses TRBV28 and TRBJ1-2; D remains unclear. Germline loops: CDR1 MDHEN, CDR2 SYDVKM. V was shortened by 8 bases and J by 4 bases, with 8 bases between the two germline ends. This CDR3 is 11 amino acids long.

The genes are TRBV5-8 and TRBJ2-3; TRBD1 agrees at 7 bases. This CDR3 has 16 residues. The germline CDR1 and CDR2 sequences are SGHTS and YDEGEE. V gave up 0 bases and J gave up 3 bases; unmatched junction bases: 7. CDR3 sequence: CASSLGQGSRTDTQYF. The CDR3 DNA is TGTGCCAGCAGCTTGGGACAGGGAAGTCGTACAGATACGCAGTATTTT.

This rearrangement joins TRBV18 to TRBJ2-3; 7 positions agree with TRBD2. The CDR3 contains 16 residues. Losses at the gene ends were 3 bases for V and 2 bases for J; bases not matched to a gene: 8. Germline V gives CDR1 KGHSH, CDR2 LQKENI. CDR3: CASSPKTGGFTDTQYF. The DNA for the CDR3 is TGTGCCAGCTCACCGAAAACGGGGGGTTTCACAGATACGCAGTATTTT. The whole variable domain, remainder taken from reference TRBV18 and TRBJ2-3, is NAGVMQNPRHLVRRRGQEARLRCSPMKGHSHVYWYRQLPEEGLKFMVYLQKENIIDESGMPKERFSAEFPKEGPSILRIQQVVRGDSAAYFCASSPKTGGFTDTQYFGPGTRLTVL.

The rearrangement uses TRBV7-2 and TRBJ1-5, with D perhaps TRBD1 (6 bases). The CDR3 is 15 amino acids. CDR1 and CDR2 (germline): SGHTA, FQGNSA. Deletions cut 1 base from V and 2 bases from J, with 9 bases between. CDR3 nucleotides: TGTGCCAGCAGCTTAGTTGCAGGGGGCAATCAGCCCCAGCATTTT. Translation: CASSLVAGGNQPQHF.

This clone showed up just once. The chain is built from TRBV6-5 and TRBJ1-1, with no clear D. V was trimmed by 7 bases and J by 0 bases, leaving 12 bases between them. CDR3 length: 14 residues. Germline assignment: CDR1 MNHEY and CDR2 SVGAGI. CDR3 loop: CASKKQNMNTEAFF. As DNA, the CDR3 is TGTGCCAGCAAAAAACAGAACATGAACACTGAAGCTTTCTTT.

This chain connects TRBV3-1 (or the pseudogene TRBV3-2) to TRBJ1-6; D perhaps matches TRBD1 (5 bases). The CDR3 totals 14 residues. Germline V gene lookup returns CDR1 LGHDT and CDR2 YNNKEL (reference sequence). With 3 bases removed from V and 7 bases from J, the gap between germline ends came to 10 bases. The CDR3 loop is CASSQQTANSPLHF. CDR3 sequence (DNA): TGTGCCAGCAGCCAGCAGACAGCCAATTCACCCCTCCACTTT.

The gene calls are TRBV11-2 and TRBJ2-7, with 7 bases that match TRBD1. V dropped 5 bases and J dropped 5; count of bases not matched to a gene: 15. CDR1 and CDR2 from the germline V gene are SGHAT and FQNNGV. The CDR3 consists of 16 residues. The CDR3 region is CASSPLRLGGIDEQYV. The CDR3 bases are TGTGCCAGCAGCCCCCTGCGGTTAGGGGGCATAGACGAGCAGTACGTC.

The chain carries TRBV7-2 and TRBJ2-5, with TRBD2 identical over 8 bases. Germline CDR1 is SGHTA and CDR2 is FQGNSA. Trimming cost V 5 bases and J 5 bases; bases outside gene matches: 4. CDR3 length: 13 residues. DNA for the CDR3: TGTGCCAGCAGCATCTCTAGCGGGGAGACCCAGTACTTC. Protein: CASSISSGETQYF. The entire variable domain, with the rest obtained from reference TRBV7-2 and TRBJ2-5, is as follows: GAGVSQSPSNKVTEKGKDVELRCDPISGHTALYWYRQSLGQGLEFLIYFQGNSAPDKSGLPSDRFSAERTGGSVSTLTIQRTQQEDSAVYLCASSISSGETQYFGPGTRLLVL.

The genes are TRBV12-3 or TRBV12-4 and TRBJ2-1; D not certain. V was clipped by 6 bases and J by 4 bases, with 10 bases between them. The CDR3 consists of 13 residues. CDR3 bases: TGTGCCAGCAGCCGAGGTAATTACAATGAGCAGTTCTTC. It encodes CASSRGNYNEQFF.

The chain uses TRBV2 and TRBJ2-5, with TRBD2 matching over 7 bases. The germline gives CDR1 SNHLY, CDR2 FYNNEI. With V trimmed by 4 bases and J by 0 bases, 5 bases remained unmatched. The CDR3 is made up of 15 amino acids. CDR3 nucleotide sequence: TGTGCCAGCAGTGGGCCAGCGGGGCACCAAGAGACCCAGTACTTC. The encoded protein is CASSGPAGHQETQYF. The full variable domain, with the rest looked up from reference TRBV2 and TRBJ2-5, is EPEVTQTPSHQVTQMGQEVILRCVPISNHLYFYWYRQILGQKVEFLVSFYNNEISEKSEIFDDQFSVERPDGSNFTLKIRSTKLEDSAMYFCASSGPAGHQETQYFGPGTRLLVL.

The gene calls are TRBV7-9 and TRBJ1-4; no definite D call. Trimming removed 0 bases from V and 7 bases from J, with 15 bases in between. The length of the CDR3 is 16 residues. Germline assignment: CDR1 SEHNR and CDR2 FQNEAQ (reference sequence). The CDR3 DNA follows: TGTGCCAGCAGCTTAGCGCTCGGAAGTCGGGGTGAAAAACTGTTTTTT. It translates to CASSLALGSRGEKLFF. The full variable domain, rest sourced from reference TRBV7-9 and TRBJ1-4, is DTGVSQNPRHKITKRGQNVTFRCDPISEHNRLYWYRQTLGQGPEFLTYFQNEAQLEKSRLLSDRFSAERPKGSFSTLEIQRTEQGDSAMYLCASSLALGSRGEKLFFGSGTQLSVL.

The rearrangement joins TRBV7-9 to TRBJ1-5, with 9 bases that match TRBD1. Germline V lookup: CDR1 SEHNR, CDR2 FQNEAQ (reference sequence). CDR3 length: 15 amino acids. Unmatched junction bases numbered 10, after V lost 5 bases and J lost 8 bases. Here the CDR3 DNA reads TGTGCCAGCAGCGAGGGACAGGGTAATTGGGAGCCCCAGCATTTT. It specifies CASSEGQGNWEPQHF.

V gene TRBV27 combines with J gene TRBJ1-1, with a tentative D call TRBD1 (5 bases). Germline CDR1 is MNHEY and CDR2 is SMNVEV (reference sequence). V gave up 4 bases and J gave up 1 base, with 10 bases separating them. CDR3 length: 14 residues. The CDR3 coding sequence is TGTGCCAGCAGTTATGGCAGGGAGAACACTGAAGCTTTCTTT. Its translation: CASSYGRENTEAFF.

The chain employs TRBV5-1 and TRBJ2-2; 15 bases align to TRBD2. This CDR3 is built from 19 residues. The germline gives CDR1 SGHRS, CDR2 YFSETQ. The V and J ends lost 2 bases and 6 bases, in that order; junction bases with no gene match: 11. CDR3 in amino acids: CASSFYPGLAGGPPGELFF. The CDR3 nucleotides read TGCGCCAGCAGCTTCTACCCTGGACTAGCGGGGGGGCCTCCCGGGGAGCTGTTTTTT.

This clone was counted once. The chain uses TRBV20-1 and TRBJ2-2; D unresolved. CDR3 size: 11 residues. V lost 6 bases to trimming and J lost 6 bases, with 8 bases between them. The germline gives CDR1 DFQATT, CDR2 SNEGSKA (reference sequence). The CDR3 is CSAHSSGELFF. CDR3 coding DNA: TGCAGTGCCCACAGTTCCGGGGAGCTGTTTTTT.

The genes are TRBV28 and TRBJ2-5; 8 nucleotides match TRBD2. This CDR3 is built from 15 residues. Trimming cost V 8 bases and J 2 bases; bases outside gene matches: 10. CDR1 and CDR2 from the germline V gene are MDHEN and SYDVKM. This CDR3 reads CASAGGGTIQETQYF. CDR3 in DNA: TGTGCCAGCGCGGGGGGCGGGACCATACAAGAGACCCAGTACTTC. Combining the CDR3 with reference TRBV28 and TRBJ2-5 gives the whole variable domain DVKVTQSSRYLVKRTGEKVFLECVQDMDHENMFWYRQDPGLGLRLIYFSYDVKMKEKGDIPEGYSVSREKKERFSLILESASTNQTSMYLCASAGGGTIQETQYFGPGTRLLVL.

This clone came up once. This chain links TRBV4-1 with TRBJ2-7; 9 bases align to TRBD2. The CDR3 is made up of 17 amino acids. The germline gives CDR1 MGHRA, CDR2 YSYEKL. The J segment lost 2 bases and the V segment lost 1 base, leaving 9 bases of the junction unmatched. The CDR3 sequence: CASSQVGLGGGAYEQYF. The CDR3, as DNA: TGCGCCAGCAGCCAAGTCGGACTTGGCGGGGGGGCCTACGAGCAGTACTTC.

The gene calls are TRBV6-5 and TRBJ2-7, with 9 nucleotides matching TRBD1. The V segment lost 7 bases and the J segment 2 bases; nucleotides outside the gene matches: 9. Germline V CDR1 and CDR2: MNHEY, SVGAGI. The CDR3 contains 15 residues. The CDR3 protein is CASTQDRGSPYEQYV. The CDR3 nucleotides are TGTGCCAGCACCCAGGACAGGGGTTCCCCCTACGAGCAGTACGTC.

The chain recombines TRBV4-2 with TRBJ1-2; tentatively, D is TRBD1 (6 bases). The CDR3 runs to 13 residues. V dropped 1 base and J dropped 14 bases, with 17 bases sitting between them. The germline V gene encodes CDR1 LGHNA and CDR2 YNFKEQ. The CDR3 loop is CASSQAGPGAGTF. In DNA form, the CDR3 reads TGTGCCAGCAGCCAAGCGGGGCCAGGGGCCGGGACCTTC.

This chain links TRBV10-3 with TRBJ2-3; possible D gene TRBD1, 6 bases. Trimming pared 4 bases from V and 8 bases from J, leaving 16 bases between. The CDR3 covers 14 residues. The germline gives CDR1 ENHRY, CDR2 SYGVKD. Written as DNA, the CDR3 is TGTGCCATCAGTGGGGGGCAAAACGATGGTACGCAGTATTTT. This sequence encodes CAISGGQNDGTQYF.

The chain has TRBV21-1 and TRBJ2-7; TRBD1, the D gene given by the table, was not confirmed from the DNA. TRBV21-1 is listed as a pseudogene. This CDR3 is built from 15 residues. CDR3 in DNA: TGTGCCAGCAGCAAAGAGAGAGACAGGGCCGCGAAGCAGTACGTC. Its protein is CASSKERDRAAKQYV.

The chain combines TRBV5-6 with TRBJ2-1, with 13 bases fitting TRBD2. Germline-derived CDR1 and CDR2 are SGHDT and YYEEEE. J lost 0 bases, V lost 3 bases, and 3 bases had no gene match. The CDR3 runs to 17 residues. CDR3 residues: CASSSLAGGSSYNEQFF. The CDR3 DNA reads as TGTGCCAGCAGCTCACTAGCGGGGGGGAGCTCCTACAATGAGCAGTTCTTC. Supplemented by reference TRBV5-6 and TRBJ2-1, the full variable domain reads DAGVTQSPTHLIKTRGQQVTLRCSPKSGHDTVSWYQQALGQGPQFIFQYYEEEERQRGNFPDRFSGHQFPNYSSELNVNALLLGDSALYLCASSSLAGGSSYNEQFFGPGTRLTVL.

The chain is built from TRBV18 and TRBJ1-3, with TRBD1 as a possible D gene (5 bases). The CDR3 is made up of 16 amino acids. The germline V and J ends were trimmed by 6 bases and 6 bases, with 21 bases remaining between them. Germline-derived CDR1 and CDR2 are KGHSH and LQKENI. The CDR3 is CASSPGGGDGQNTIYF. Written as DNA, the CDR3 is TGTGCCAGCTCGCCGGGTGGGGGGGACGGTCAAAACACCATATATTTT.

The chain employs TRBV10-1 and TRBJ2-7; 7 bases are shared with TRBD1. Germline CDR1 and CDR2: WNHNN and SYGVQD (reference sequence). The CDR3 extends over 14 amino acids. The V gene end was trimmed by 2 bases and the J gene end by 2 bases; junction bases not matched to a gene: 3. CDR3 protein: CASSEAGTAYEQYF. CDR3 bases: TGCGCCAGCAGTGAGGCCGGGACAGCCTACGAGCAGTACTTC.

In DNA, the CDR3 is TGTGCCAGCAGCTTAGGACTAGCGGCGGGAGAGACCCAGTACTTC. This translates into CASSLGLAAGETQYF. The chain employs TRBV7-6 and TRBJ2-5; the match to TRBD2 covers 9 bases. Germline V gives CDR1 SGHVS, CDR2 FNYEAQ. There are 15 residues in the CDR3. Trimming at V came to 1 base and at J to 4 bases, leaving 4 bases not matched to a gene.

This clone appeared once. The genes are TRBV5-1 and TRBJ2-5; TRBD2 matches 7 bases. V lost 4 bases and J lost 14; bases outside the gene matches: 8. The CDR3 loop spans 11 amino acids. The germline CDR1 and CDR2 sequences are SGHRS and YFSETQ. CDR3 nucleotides: TGCGCCAGCAGCGGGGGGGGATCCCTTTACTTC. Translated: CASSGGGSLYF.

The genes are TRBV10-3 and TRBJ1-1, with D possibly being TRBD1 (5 bases). V lost 10 bases to trimming and J lost 4 bases, with 22 bases between them. The germline CDR1 and CDR2 sequences are ENHRY and SYGVKD. CDR3 length equals 15 residues. The CDR3 reads CASQGALLTGTEAFF. In DNA, the CDR3 is TGTGCCAGTCAAGGGGCTTTACTAACAGGCACTGAAGCTTTCTTT.

This chain uses TRBV9 with TRBJ2-1, with TRBD2 matching 8 bases. V lost 0 bases to trimming and J lost 10 bases; unmatched junction nucleotides: 6. Germline CDR1 and CDR2: SGDLS and YYNGEE. CDR3 size: 14 residues. CDR3 region: CASSVAGGPREQFF. The CDR3 nucleotides are TGTGCCAGCAGCGTAGCGGGGGGGCCTCGGGAGCAGTTCTTC.